Listed here are 18 T cell receptor beta chains from one sample, sequenced in a study of T-cell memory formation after mild COVID-19. One entry per CDR3 protein results from TCRdb running MiXCR on the 5' RACE reads. There are approximately 250,000 distinct CDR3 sequences in the sample; 15% to 20% occur only once, and approximately 20% lies in the top ten. Specimen: PBMCs or a T cell subset sorted from them (not recorded which). The source of these receptors is a man younger than 30 who had mild COVID-19 (a few samples of this study predate the infection). Cell type and time point are not known.

This clonotype was seen more than once but under ten times. This chain connects TRBV7-2 to TRBJ2-6, with no clear D. The CDR3 contains 15 residues. CDR1 is SGHTA, CDR2 FQGNSA, per germline. The V and J ends lost 0 bases and 3 bases respectively, with 6 bases between them. The CDR3 bases are TGTGCCAGCAGCTTAGCGCCCCTTGGGGCCAACGTCCTGACTTTC. Amino acids: CASSLAPLGANVLTF.

The genes are TRBV2 and TRBJ1-6; 11 nucleotides line up with TRBD1. This CDR3 has 15 amino acids. Germline V gene data show CDR1 as SNHLY and CDR2 as FYNNEI. J was trimmed by 9 bases and V by 4 bases; bases with no gene match: 5. CDR3 protein: CASSADRGPISPLHF. CDR3 in DNA: TGTGCCAGCAGTGCGGACAGGGGGCCGATTTCACCCCTCCACTTT.

This clonotype occurred many times. DNA for the CDR3: TGTGCCAGCAGCCAAGATCCCAGGCCGGGGGCGGGAAACATTCAGTACTTC. Protein sequence: CASSQDPRPGAGNIQYF. The chain carries TRBV4-2 and TRBJ2-4; D may match TRBD1 or TRBD2 (6 bases each). Trimming stripped 0 bases from V and 6 bases from J, with 18 bases between. The germline V gene has CDR1 LGHNA and CDR2 YNFKEQ. The CDR3 is 17 residues long.

The genes are TRBV4-2 and TRBJ2-7, with D possibly TRBD2 on 6 matching bases. Trimming took 2 bases from V and 0 from J, leaving 14 bases between them. CDR1 is LGHNA, CDR2 YNFKEQ, per germline. This CDR3 comprises 16 residues. CDR3 region: CASSQSGGGSSYEQYF. The CDR3, as DNA: TGTGCCAGCAGCCAAAGTGGGGGAGGAAGCTCCTACGAGCAGTACTTC.

This clonotype was seen only a few times. The rearrangement links TRBV25-1 to TRBJ2-7; D not resolved. Trimming pared 7 bases from V and 3 bases from J, leaving 7 bases between. Looked up from germline, CDR1 is MGHDK and CDR2 is SYGVNS. The CDR3 totals 11 residues. The CDR3 bases are TGTGCCAGCACCGGGCTCTACGAGCAGTACGTC. Protein product: CASTGLYEQYV.

This clonotype was picked up a small number of times. The chain recombines TRBV19 with TRBJ1-2, with no clear D. The CDR3 is 14 residues long. Germline V gene lookup returns CDR1 LNHDA and CDR2 SQIVND (reference sequence). Trimming pared 4 bases from V and 2 bases from J, leaving 11 bases between. This chain's CDR3 is CASSSQVGNYGYTF. The CDR3 DNA reads TGTGCCAGTAGTAGCCAAGTTGGCAACTATGGCTACACCTTC. The whole variable domain, filled in from reference TRBV19 and TRBJ1-2, reads DGGITQSPKYLFRKEGQNVTLSCEQNLNHDAMYWYRQDPGQGLRLIYYSQIVNDFQKGDIAEGYSVSREKKESFPLTVTSAQKNPTAFYLCASSSQVGNYGYTFGSGTRLTVV.

This clonotype was seen only a few times. The chain recombines TRBV9 with TRBJ1-2; 7 bases match TRBD1. Germline CDR1 is SGDLS and CDR2 is YYNGEE. This CDR3 has 17 amino acids. Trimming at V came to 1 base and at J to 0 bases, leaving 9 bases not matched to a gene. CDR3 sequence (DNA): TGTGCCAGCAGCGTACGACAGGGTGGCCCAGCTAACTATGGCTACACCTTC. Translated, it gives CASSVRQGGPANYGYTF.

This clonotype was counted ten times or more. The chain is built from TRBV6-4 and TRBJ2-3, with TRBD2 identical over 7 bases. Per germline, CDR1 MRHNA and CDR2 SNTAGT. Germline trimming cut 7 bases from V and 2 bases from J; bases unmatched to any gene: 6. This CDR3 is built from 14 residues. CDR3 amino acids: CASKRGEHTDTQYF. The CDR3 DNA reads as TGTGCCAGCAAACGGGGGGAACACACAGATACGCAGTATTTT.

In its sample, this clonotype was seen a few times. This sequence joins TRBV7-3 and TRBJ1-2; 7 bases agree with TRBD1. From germline, CDR1 is SGHTA and CDR2 FQGTGA. The CDR3 has 15 amino acids. V dropped 4 bases and J dropped 6; count of bases not matched to a gene: 11. The CDR3 spells CASSSRGPLDNGYTF. The DNA of the CDR3 is TGTGCCAGCAGCTCAAGGGGGCCCTTGGATAATGGCTACACCTTC. Full variable domain (rest looked up from reference TRBV7-3 and TRBJ1-2): GAGVSQTPSNKVTEKGKYVELRCDPISGHTALYWYRQSLGQGPEFLIYFQGTGAADDSGLPNDRFFAVRPEGSVSTLKIQRTERGDSAVYLCASSSRGPLDNGYTFGSGTRLTVV.

A few counts support this clonotype. The chain has TRBV20-1 and TRBJ2-5; 8 bases align to TRBD2. CDR1 is DFQATT, CDR2 SNEGSKA, per germline (reference sequence). V was clipped by 4 bases and J by 1 base; unmatched bases: 2. The CDR3 is made up of 13 amino acids. The CDR3 DNA sequence: TGCAGTGCTAACGGGGGGGCCCAAGAGACCCAGTACTTC. It translates to CSANGGAQETQYF.

The chain recombines TRBV12-3 or TRBV12-4 with TRBJ2-7; tentative D call: TRBD1 (5 bases). V lost 4 bases and J lost 4, with 8 bases in between. This CDR3 has 12 amino acids. The DNA of the CDR3 is TGTGCCAGCAGTTCCGCAGGGTACGAGCAGTACTTC. It yields the protein CASSSAGYEQYF.

This clonotype was seen at least ten times. The chain couples TRBV5-1 to TRBJ2-7; D gene unclear. CDR1 is SGHRS and CDR2 is YFSETQ in the germline V gene. CDR3 length: 14 residues. V lost 0 bases to trimming and J lost 1 base, with 8 bases between them. The chain's CDR3 is CASSLAAGSYEQYV. In DNA, the CDR3 is TGCGCCAGCAGCTTGGCTGCAGGATCCTACGAGCAGTACGTC.

The CDR3, as DNA: TGTGCCAGCAGTGACTCGACAAGGGGGGACACTGAAGCTTTCTTT. Its translation: CASSDSTRGDTEAFF. The V and J genes are TRBV6-4 and TRBJ1-1; D is perhaps TRBD1 (6 bases). V lost 0 bases and J lost 3, with 11 bases in between. The CDR3 is 15 residues long. The germline V gene encodes CDR1 MRHNA and CDR2 SNTAGT.

In its sample, this clonotype was seen a few times. The V call is TRBV13, the J call TRBJ2-5, with a weak D call TRBD1 (6 bases). Germline V gene sequence: CDR1 PRHDT, CDR2 FYEKMQ (reference sequence). V was pared by 5 bases and J by 2 bases, with 15 bases between. This CDR3 spans 15 amino acids. CDR3 region: CASSTSGTIQETQYF. Here the CDR3 DNA reads TGTGCCAGCAGCACGTCCGGGACAATACAAGAGACCCAGTACTTC.

V usage is TRBV15 and J usage is TRBJ2-5; the D gene is possibly TRBD2 (5 bases). Germline V gene sequence: CDR1 LNHNV, CDR2 YYDKDF (reference sequence). The V and J ends lost 3 bases and 7 bases respectively, with 9 bases between them. The CDR3 length is 12 residues. CDR3 in DNA: TGTGCCACCAGCAGTGCCGAGGGGACCCAGTACTTC. Amino acids: CATSSAEGTQYF. Variable domain in full (rest from reference TRBV15 and TRBJ2-5): DAMVIQNPRYQVTQFGKPVTLSCSQTLNHNVMYWYQQKSSQAPKLLFHYYDKDFNNEADTPDNFQSRRPNTSFCFLDIRSPGLGDTAMYLCATSSAEGTQYFGPGTRLLVL.

This chain joins TRBV4-3 and TRBJ1-2; D is undetermined. V was trimmed by 0 bases and J by 0 bases, leaving 11 bases between them. Looked up from germline, CDR1 is LGHNA and CDR2 is YSLEER. CDR3 length equals 16 residues. The CDR3 loop is CASSQDADGSNYGYTF. DNA of the CDR3: TGCGCCAGCAGCCAAGACGCGGACGGGTCTAACTATGGCTACACCTTC.

The gene calls are TRBV24-1 and TRBJ1-6; 8 positions match TRBD1. Germline loops: CDR1 KGHDR, CDR2 SFDVKD. This CDR3 is built from 14 residues. After removal of 3 bases from V and 9 bases from J, the junction contained 3 bases not matched to a gene. The CDR3: CATSDTGTGSPLHF. For the CDR3, the DNA is TGTGCCACCAGTGATACTGGGACAGGTTCACCCCTCCACTTT.

This rearrangement joins TRBV28 to TRBJ1-1, with D unclear. Trimming pared 3 bases from V and 1 base from J, leaving 15 bases between. The CDR3 extends over 16 amino acids. Germline assignment: CDR1 MDHEN and CDR2 SYDVKM. CDR3 protein: CASSFQYSNPNTEAFF. The DNA for the CDR3 is TGTGCCAGCAGTTTTCAGTACTCCAACCCGAACACTGAAGCTTTCTTT.